This TCR beta chain was recorded in a study of blood T cells in healthy people across ages. The CDR3 totals 14 residues. Trimming took off 1 base at V and 6 bases at J, with 13 bases between the two ends. Germline V gene sequence: CDR1 SGHVS, CDR2 FNYEAQ. This clonotype appeared a few times. The second PCR ran about 6 to 12 cycles with a sample-barcoded 5' primer and J-beta primers. One entry per CDR3 protein results from TCRdb running MiXCR on the 5' RACE reads. The profile covers 1 million or so distinct CDR3 sequences, with roughly 24% appearing a single time and approximately 0.7% taken by the ten largest. These data were likewise used in another study, on T cells of mothers and their children.

Sequenced: blood. The chain links TRBV7-6 to TRBJ2-7, with D perhaps matching TRBD1 (6 bases). This clonotype was sampled from a girl aged 2 to 9 in good health. CDR3 in DNA: TGTGCCAGCAGCTTAGACGGGGACACCGGCGAGCAGTACTTC. Translated, it gives CASSLDGDTGEQYF.